This record covers a single T cell receptor (beta chain). This record comes from a study of blood T cell repertoires in COVID-19. The CDR3 extends over 15 amino acids. Germline CDR1 and CDR2: SGHAT and FQNNGV. Trimming left V 4 bases short and J 5 bases short, with 17 bases between. The repertoire was sequenced with immunoSEQ multiplex PCR; TCRdb's copy has only in-frame clones and lacks some. The sample holds around 100,000 clones, around 89% seen once. The rearrangement uses TRBV11-2 and TRBJ2-5, with D perhaps TRBD2 (6 bases). Sequencing input: peripheral blood. This clonotype was obtained from a middle-aged man with COVID-19, enrolled during active disease. The DNA of the CDR3 is TGTGCCAGCAGCTCCTTTCGGGGGAGCGGGGAGACCCAGTACTTC. Protein sequence: CASSSFRGSGETQYF.